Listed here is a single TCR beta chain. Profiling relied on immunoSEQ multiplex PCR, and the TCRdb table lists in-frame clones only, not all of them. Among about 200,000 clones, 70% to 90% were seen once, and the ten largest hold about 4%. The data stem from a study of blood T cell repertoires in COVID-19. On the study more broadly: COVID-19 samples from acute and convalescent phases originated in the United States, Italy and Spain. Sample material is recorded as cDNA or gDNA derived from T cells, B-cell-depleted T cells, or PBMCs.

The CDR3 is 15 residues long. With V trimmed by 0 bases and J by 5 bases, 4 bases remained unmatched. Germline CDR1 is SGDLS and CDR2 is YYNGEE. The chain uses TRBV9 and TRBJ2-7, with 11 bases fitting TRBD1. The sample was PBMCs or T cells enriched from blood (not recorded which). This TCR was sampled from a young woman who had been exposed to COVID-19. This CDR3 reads CASSVGGQGADEQYF. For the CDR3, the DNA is TGTGCCAGCAGCGTAGGTGGACAGGGGGCTGACGAGCAGTACTTC. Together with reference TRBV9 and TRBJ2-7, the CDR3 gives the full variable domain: DSGVTQTPKHLITATGQRVTLRCSPRSGDLSVYWYQQSLDQGLQFLIQYYNGEERAKGNILERFSAQQFPDLHSELNLSSLELGDSALYFCASSVGGQGADEQYFGPGTRLTVT.